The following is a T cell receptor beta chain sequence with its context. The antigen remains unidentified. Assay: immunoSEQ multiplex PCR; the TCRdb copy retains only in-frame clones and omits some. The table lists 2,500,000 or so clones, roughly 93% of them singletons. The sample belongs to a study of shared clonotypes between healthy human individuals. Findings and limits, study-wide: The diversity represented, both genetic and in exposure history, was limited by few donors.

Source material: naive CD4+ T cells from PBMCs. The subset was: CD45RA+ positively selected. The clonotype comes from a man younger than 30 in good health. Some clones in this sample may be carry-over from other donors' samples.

In nucleotides, the CDR3 is TGTGCCAGCAAAGCCACCCGACTAGCGGGTTCTGCCCTCCCGCGGTTCTTC. It translates to CASKATRLAGSALPRFF. V is TRBV27 and J is TRBJ2-1; TRBD2 aligns across 10 bases. This CDR3 comprises 17 residues. CDR1 MNHEY and CDR2 SMNVEV come from the germline V gene (reference sequence). Trimming took 7 bases from V and 15 from J; bases not matched to a gene: 24.